This entry lists 11 T cell receptor beta chains sequenced from one sample in a study of OX40 agonist ivuxolimab in advanced cancers. The table came from immunoSEQ multiplex PCR; TCRdb's copy has only in-frame clones and leaves some out. The sample includes 60,000 to 85,000 clones, about 89% of them seen just once. The sample was CD4+ or CD8+ T cells sorted from blood, taken in a trial of the OX40 agonist ivuxolimab. Receptor source: an adult with an advanced solid tumor such as melanoma, head and neck, liver or kidney cancer.

The chain links TRBV5-1 to TRBJ2-1, with no clear D. Trimming removed 0 bases from V and 8 bases from J, with 9 bases in between. There are 13 residues in the CDR3. CDR1 is SGHRS, CDR2 YFSETQ, per germline. Here the CDR3 reads CASSLGSVDEQFF. In DNA, the CDR3 is TGCGCCAGCAGCTTGGGATCCGTTGATGAGCAGTTCTTC. Drawing the rest from reference TRBV5-1 and TRBJ2-1, the complete variable domain is KAGVTQTPRYLIKTRGQQVTLSCSPISGHRSVSWYQQTPGQGLQFLFEYFSETQRNKGNFPGRFSGRQFSNSRSEMNVSTLELGDSALYLCASSLGSVDEQFFGPGTRLTVL.

The rearrangement links TRBV2 to TRBJ1-2; D ambiguous. Trimming removed 5 bases at V and 8 bases at J, with 21 bases between. This CDR3 is built from 15 residues. Germline V gene sequence: CDR1 SNHLY, CDR2 FYNNEI. The CDR3 protein is CASSQIPLSPRGYTF. CDR3 sequence (DNA): TGTGCCAGCAGTCAAATCCCCCTCTCTCCGAGGGGCTACACCTTC. The whole variable domain, remainder taken from reference TRBV2 and TRBJ1-2, is EPEVTQTPSHQVTQMGQEVILRCVPISNHLYFYWYRQILGQKVEFLVSFYNNEISEKSEIFDDQFSVERPDGSNFTLKIRSTKLEDSAMYFCASSQIPLSPRGYTFGSGTRLTVV.

The chain links TRBV2 to TRBJ1-1; 7 bases fit TRBD1. CDR1 and CDR2 (germline): SNHLY, FYNNEI. The CDR3 totals 14 residues. Trimming cost V 6 bases and J 0 bases; bases outside gene matches: 4. Here the CDR3 DNA reads TGTGCCAGCAGGGGACAGCCCATGAACACTGAAGCTTTCTTT. It is translated as CASRGQPMNTEAFF. Filled out from reference TRBV2 and TRBJ1-1, the complete variable domain reads EPEVTQTPSHQVTQMGQEVILRCVPISNHLYFYWYRQILGQKVEFLVSFYNNEISEKSEIFDDQFSVERPDGSNFTLKIRSTKLEDSAMYFCASRGQPMNTEAFFGQGTRLTVV.

Points on this clone: An end of the junction differs from the germline gene, which may be a read error. The CDR3 nucleotides read TGTGCCAGCAGTTCTCCCGGGACAGGGGCCTCCACTGGAGCTTTCTTT. As protein: CASSSPGTGASTGAFF. The gene calls are TRBV27 and TRBJ1-1; 10 bases agree with TRBD1. This CDR3 is built from 16 residues. The germline V gene has CDR1 MNHEY and CDR2 SMNVEV (reference sequence).

This clone came up once. This chain joins TRBV5-4 and TRBJ1-4; 10 bases line up with TRBD1. CDR1 and CDR2 from the germline V gene are SGHNT and YYREEE (reference sequence). This CDR3 is 18 amino acids long. Trimming cost V 6 bases and J 8 bases; bases outside gene matches: 19. The CDR3 here is CASTSRGTGAALGEKLFF. CDR3 in DNA: TGTGCCAGCACCTCAAGAGGGACAGGGGCAGCCTTGGGGGAAAAACTGTTTTTT.

The rearrangement joins TRBV5-5 to TRBJ1-2; possibly TRBD1 for D (5 bases). V dropped 4 bases and J dropped 3 bases, with 19 bases sitting between them. CDR1 is SGHKS and CDR2 is YYEKEE in the germline V gene (reference sequence). The CDR3 is 16 amino acids. CDR3 amino acids: CASSALGRQGDYGYTF. CDR3 bases: TGTGCCAGCAGCGCCCTAGGCCGGCAGGGTGACTATGGCTACACCTTC.

The chain employs TRBV5-1 and TRBJ1-1, with D unresolved. Germline CDR1 and CDR2: SGHRS and YFSETQ. The CDR3 contains 15 residues. Trimming removed 5 bases at V and 1 base at J, with 15 bases between. The CDR3 nucleotides are TGCGCCAGCAGTCCTGGACCTTCGGGGAACACTGAAGCTTTCTTT. Translation: CASSPGPSGNTEAFF.

The chain links TRBV4-1 to TRBJ2-1; D perhaps matches TRBD2 (7 bases). The CDR3 extends over 17 amino acids. Germline CDR1 MGHRA, CDR2 YSYEKL. V was cut by 4 bases and J by 9 bases, with 25 bases left in between. CDR3 coding DNA: TGCGCCAGCAGCCCCTCGCTCGGAGATAGGGGGAGGGTTGAGCAGTTCTTC. It is translated as CASSPSLGDRGRVEQFF.

The V call is TRBV29-1, the J call TRBJ1-1, with D uncertain. Germline CDR1 reads SQVTM; CDR2 reads ANQGSEA. V dropped 6 bases and J dropped 0 bases, with 8 bases sitting between them. CDR3 length: 12 residues. The CDR3 nucleotides are TGCAGCGTCACAGCGATGAACACTGAAGCTTTCTTT. Encoded protein: CSVTAMNTEAFF. Filled out from reference TRBV29-1 and TRBJ1-1, the complete variable domain reads SAVISQKPSRDICQRGTSLTIQCQVDSQVTMMFWYRQQPGQSLTLIATANQGSEATYESGFVIDKFPISRPNLTFSTLTVSNMSPEDSSIYLCSVTAMNTEAFFGQGTRLTVV.

This chain connects TRBV25-1 to TRBJ1-2; no firm D call. V was trimmed by 1 base and J by 6 bases, leaving 6 bases between them. This CDR3 is built from 12 residues. Germline CDR1 is MGHDK and CDR2 is SYGVNS. In nucleotides, the CDR3 is TGTGCCAGCAGTGAATTCTACAATGGCTACACCTTC. Translated, it gives CASSEFYNGYTF.

This chain links TRBV9 with TRBJ1-2, with TRBD1 matching 8 bases. J lost 4 bases, V lost 4 bases, and 6 bases had no gene match. The germline CDR1 and CDR2 sequences are SGDLS and YYNGEE. The CDR3 extends over 14 amino acids. The DNA for the CDR3 is TGTGCCAGCAGCCCACAGGGGGGGGTCTATGGCTACACCTTC. Protein product: CASSPQGGVYGYTF.